The TCR beta chain under discussion was sequenced for a study of blood T cell repertoires in COVID-19 (dated by TCRdb to 2018 to 2021). For the wider study: Recovered participants in ImmuneRACE Cohort 3 were defined as having two consecutive negative NP/OP PCR tests, clearance from a healthcare professional, or resolution of symptoms. Collaborator samples came from the United States, Italy and Spain and covered acute and convalescent phases of COVID-19. The material from the prospective study consisted of cDNA or gDNA derived from T cells, B-cell-depleted T cells, or PBMCs. The dataset comprised deeply sampled blood TCRbeta repertoires from subjects exposed to, actively infected with, or recovered from COVID-19. The repertoires were made available in a free public database intended to serve as a resource for research on the immune response to SARS-CoV-2. The samples were drawn from two sources: the first 160 participants of the ongoing ImmuneRACE study, and some 1,300 subjects contributed by 6 global collaborators. The sample metadata nearly always contained a de-identified subject ID, COVID-19 status, age in years and sex. Where available, HLA class I and class II types were taken from metadata supplied by the sample provider and were not determined by assay-based typing.

TCRbeta CDR3 regions were amplified from genomic DNA by means of the immunoSEQ Assay, a bias-controlled multiplex PCR. The authors processed their data as follows. The number of nucleated cells in each sample was estimated by amplification of reference gene primers within the assay. To quantify the absolute abundance of each unique TCRbeta CDR3 rearrangement, sequence reads were collapsed and filtered. For each sample, productive Simpson clonality was calculated as the square root of Simpson's diversity index across productive rearrangements. Drawn from immuneACCESS, this table holds only the in-frame rearrangements with V and J called that TCRdb kept. Clones are partly lost; checked studies trace under half to an unresolved V gene and leave the rest unexplained. V, J and clone size were drawn from that table, and D and trimming were deduced from the DNA. This sample comprises 250,000 to 350,000 clones, approximately 90% of them detected only once. The ten largest make up around 2% of the sample.

Details on this clone: The antigen this receptor binds is unknown. Qualities for individual bases were not recorded, and no much larger clone is one base off.

General conclusions and limits of the study: The amount of clinical and demographic metadata varied by source and participant and was provided uncurated.

Enrolling through a virtual design, the prospective study's participants ranged in age from roughly 18 to 100 years and lived across 20 to 30 United States geographic areas. To assign participants to cohorts, the prospective study relied on clinical history that participants themselves reported in a screening survey and a study questionnaire. In the prospective study, whole blood, serum and a nasopharyngeal or oropharyngeal swab were collected from each participant by mobile phlebotomists. Prospective study participants could optionally give additional blood draws and questionnaires over an approximately 2-month period. Blood samples from the prospective study were shipped frozen or at room temperature prior to DNA extraction. V is pared back by 0 bases and J by 0 bases, with 14 bases lying between the germline termini. Inclusive of the bounding cysteine and phenylalanine, the CDR3 is 18 residues long. Left in the record is the CDR3 DNA by itself, 54 bases read in frame from the first base. CDR1 and CDR2, looked up from the germline V gene, are MNHEY and SVGEGT.

Sequencing was carried out using PBMCs or T cells enriched from blood (not recorded which). The chain joins TRBV6-2 or TRBV6-3 to TRBJ1-4, with the D segment identity uncertain. The receptor comes from a woman aged 55-70 years in a cohort exposed to, infected with or recovered from COVID-19 (not recorded which). The nucleotide sequence reads as follows: TGTGCCAGCAGTTACTCGAACTACGCGATGGCAACTAATGAAAAACTGTTTTTT. Its translation is CASSYSNYAMATNEKLFF.